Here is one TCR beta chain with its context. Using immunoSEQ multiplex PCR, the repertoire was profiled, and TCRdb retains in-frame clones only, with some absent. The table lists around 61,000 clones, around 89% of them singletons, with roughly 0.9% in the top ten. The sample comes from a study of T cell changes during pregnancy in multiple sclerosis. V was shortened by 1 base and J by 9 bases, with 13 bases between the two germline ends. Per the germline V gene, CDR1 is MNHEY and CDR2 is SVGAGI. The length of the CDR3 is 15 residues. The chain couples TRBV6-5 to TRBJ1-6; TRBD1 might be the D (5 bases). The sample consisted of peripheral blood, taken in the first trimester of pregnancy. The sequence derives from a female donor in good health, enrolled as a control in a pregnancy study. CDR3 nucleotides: TGTGCCAGCAGTTACTTAGGGGTCAATGGTTCACCCCTCCACTTT. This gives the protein CASSYLGVNGSPLHF.